This is a list of T cell receptor beta chains from one sample in a study of low-dose radiotherapy and immunotherapy resistance in tumors. TCRdb fed the reads into MiXCR, producing one record per CDR3 protein. The data show about 39,000 distinct CDR3 sequences, roughly 31% seen once. Sequenced here: PBMCs, sampled before treatment. These TCRs come from a male donor with gallbladder cancer. Both conserved end residues are trimmed from each CDR3. D genes are given only for firm matches. For some rows the clone size is stated as once, few or many, or as a class when expanded; others skip it.

size,D,J,V,CDR3
many,TRBD2,TRBJ2-1,TRBV5-1,ASRSTSGGQTYNEQF
many,TRBD1,TRBJ2-7,TRBV28,ASNPPGTGGREQY
.,TRBD1,TRBJ1-4,TRBV28,ASRHRGIGEKLF
.,TRBD2,TRBJ2-3,TRBV11-2,ASSLDLGGITDTQY
few,.,TRBJ1-5,TRBV5-1,ASSLDGELNSNQPQH
many,TRBD2,TRBJ2-7,TRBV2,ASSEGGLAGGYEQY
.,TRBD2,TRBJ2-1,TRBV20-1,SARDRDSGVLYNEQF
many,.,TRBJ1-1,TRBV29-1,SGGRGNTEAF
many,.,TRBJ2-2,TRBV7-2,ASSSSPPANTGELF
many,TRBD2,TRBJ2-1,TRBV7-2,ASSRIAGGGYNEQF
few,.,TRBJ1-4,TRBV5-6,ASSTGTTNEKLF
many,.,TRBJ2-7,TRBV7-9,ASSLTNYEQY
few,.,TRBJ1-5,TRBV6-2/TRBV6-3,ASTTNDIQPQH
many,.,TRBJ1-4,TRBV19,ASSMRTANEKLF
many,.,TRBJ2-1,TRBV29-1,SARSTGLGEQF
few,.,TRBJ1-5,TRBV19,ASTGQPNQPQH
many,.,TRBJ2-7,TRBV29-1,SVISDYEQY
many,TRBD1,TRBJ2-5,TRBV20-1,SASRDRGYETQY
many,TRBD2,TRBJ2-5,TRBV2,ASSEPSGETQY
once,.,TRBJ1-1,TRBV5-1,ASSLEYLTEAF
.,.,TRBJ2-1,TRBV12-3/TRBV12-4,ASSQMAGTYNEQF
many,.,TRBJ2-7,TRBV6-2/TRBV6-3,ASSSREPGEQY
.,TRBD2,TRBJ2-1,TRBV5-8,ASSLRGGGYNEQF
many,.,TRBJ2-3,TRBV7-3,ASSLMPGPSTDTQY
.,.,TRBJ2-2,TRBV20-1,SARDRCYSEDTGELF
few,.,TRBJ1-5,TRBV27,AIAGTSSNQPQH
.,.,TRBJ1-1,TRBV2,ASSTSRGKDAEAF
many,.,TRBJ1-1,TRBV12-3/TRBV12-4,ASSLKGGLTEAF
many,TRBD2,TRBJ2-2,TRBV7-6,ASSSPPGLAGDTGELF
many,TRBD2,TRBJ2-1,TRBV3-1,ASSRTLQTSGPNEQF
.,.,TRBJ1-6,TRBV3-1,ASSQAPPYLGSPLH
.,.,TRBJ1-5,TRBV12-3/TRBV12-4,ASRQTGNQPQH
many,.,TRBJ1-1,TRBV7-9,ASSPQRDTEAF
many,TRBD2,TRBJ2-1,TRBV30,AWSVNNRGLAGKSYNEQF
medium-sized,.,TRBJ2-1,TRBV7-9,ASSDSGSNEQF
many,TRBD1,TRBJ2-7,TRBV9,ASSVDGTVSLEQY
.,.,TRBJ1-2,TRBV6-6,ASAPDSRANRHGYT
.,.,TRBJ2-7,TRBV28,ASSLSAETATQGYEQY
.,.,TRBJ2-2,TRBV25-1,ASSAQTLAELF
many,.,TRBJ2-2,TRBV14,ASSQVPGRTNTGELF
many,TRBD1,TRBJ2-5,TRBV25-1,ASSEMTGGFGQETQY
.,TRBD1,TRBJ1-5,TRBV28,ASRQGVGNQPQH
medium-sized,.,TRBJ1-1,TRBV5-1,ASSLAGDILNTEAF
many,TRBD1,TRBJ2-7,TRBV7-8,ASSLTGEQY
.,.,TRBJ2-1,TRBV7-2,ASSSDSSSYNEQF
.,.,TRBJ1-1,TRBV5-5,ASSLRGNIHTEAF
many,.,TRBJ1-5,TRBV19,ASRLWGDLGQPQH
.,TRBD2,TRBJ2-1,TRBV7-1,ASSPRGRTQF
many,.,TRBJ2-3,TRBV19,YQWEGTDTQY
many,TRBD2,TRBJ2-7,TRBV18,ASSPLAGGYEQY
many,.,TRBJ2-7,TRBV4-2,ASSQDTGPEQY
few,.,TRBJ2-1,TRBV7-2,ASSAASGIPSYNEQF
many,.,TRBJ2-6,TRBV4-1,ASSQEGRPRSSGANVLT
many,TRBD1,TRBJ2-7,TRBV14,ASQKGAGGRYEQY
few,TRBD1,TRBJ2-1,TRBV2,ASGTGPYNEQF
.,TRBD1,TRBJ1-1,TRBV12-3/TRBV12-4,ASNLQGLNTEAF